The 29 T cell receptor beta chains below were found in one sample sequenced in a study of T-cell memory formation after mild COVID-19. TCRdb ran MiXCR on the 5' RACE reads and lists one entry per CDR3 protein. The sample lists 300,000 to 400,000 distinct CDR3 sequences; approximately 21% were seen once. The sample was PBMCs or a T cell subset sorted from them (not recorded which). These TCRs come from an adult woman who had mild COVID-19 (a few samples of this study predate the infection). Cell type and time point are not known.

The chain carries TRBV9 and TRBJ2-5, with D tentatively TRBD2 (6 bases). Per germline, CDR1 SGDLS and CDR2 YYNGEE. This CDR3 spans 14 amino acids. V lost 0 bases and J lost 4, with 10 bases in between. CDR3 sequence reads: CASSVAGEAETQYF. CDR3 nucleotide sequence: TGTGCCAGCAGCGTAGCGGGAGAGGCAGAGACCCAGTACTTC.

The rearrangement uses TRBV10-3 and TRBJ2-7; no definite D call. Germline values: CDR1 ENHRY, CDR2 SYGVKD. The CDR3 sequence is 12 residues long. The V and J ends lost 2 bases and 1 base respectively, with 3 bases between them. CDR3 in DNA: TGTGCCATCAGTGAGGATTCCTACGAGCAGTACTTC. This gives the protein CAISEDSYEQYF.

This clonotype was counted a few times. The chain is built from TRBV9 and TRBJ2-1; TRBD1 or TRBD2 may be the D gene (5 bases each). The CDR3 has 15 amino acids. V was shortened by 0 bases and J by 7 bases, with 14 bases between the two germline ends. The V gene's germline CDR1 is SGDLS and CDR2 YYNGEE. The CDR3: CASSVGDRLGNEQFF. The CDR3 nucleotides are TGTGCCAGCAGCGTAGGGGACCGCCTAGGGAATGAGCAGTTCTTC.

This clonotype was observed once. Here the CDR3 DNA reads TGTGCCTGGAGTGGCATGACCGAGCAGTACTTC. Its translation: CAWSGMTEQYF. V usage is TRBV30 and J usage is TRBJ2-7; no clear D. CDR3 size: 11 residues. CDR1 and CDR2 (germline): GTSNPN, SVGIG (reference sequence). V gave up 1 base and J gave up 6 bases, with 7 bases separating them.

The rearrangement joins TRBV5-1 to TRBJ1-2, with D perhaps TRBD1 (5 bases). The CDR3 spans 16 residues. Germline V CDR1 and CDR2: SGHRS, YFSETQ. V lost 0 bases and J 0 bases, leaving 12 bases between the germline ends. The CDR3 nucleotides are TGCGCCAGCAGCTTGGTAGTAGACAGCTCTAACTATGGCTACACCTTC. This encodes CASSLVVDSSNYGYTF.

This clonotype was counted between two and nine times. The rearrangement joins TRBV5-1 to TRBJ2-7; a weak D match, TRBD2 (7 bases). The V gene lost 2 bases and the J gene lost 2 bases, with 11 bases spanning the gap. The CDR3 is made up of 14 amino acids. Per germline, CDR1 SGHRS and CDR2 YFSETQ. Here the CDR3 DNA reads TGCGCCAGCAGCTTCGCGGGGGACACCTACGAGCAGTACTTC. Translating it yields CASSFAGDTYEQYF.

Only a few counts were recorded for this clonotype. This chain joins TRBV5-1 and TRBJ2-5; D call uncertain. This CDR3 has 13 amino acids. V lost 2 bases and J lost 5, with 10 bases in between. CDR1 and CDR2 from the germline V gene are SGHRS and YFSETQ. This CDR3 reads CASSLESSETQYF. Here the CDR3 DNA reads TGCGCCAGCAGCTTAGAGAGTTCCGAGACCCAGTACTTC.

This chain uses TRBV7-2 with TRBJ2-3; D gene ambiguous. The ends were cut back, 2 bases at V and 4 bases at J, with 7 bases in the middle. CDR1 and CDR2 (germline): SGHTA, FQGNSA. This CDR3 comprises 13 residues. The CDR3 spells CASSLSLPDTQYF. The CDR3 region has the DNA TGTGCCAGCAGCTTATCCTTACCAGATACGCAGTATTTT.

The V gene is TRBV11-2, the J gene TRBJ1-1; D gene unclear. This CDR3 is built from 16 residues. Trimming stripped 5 bases from V and 1 base from J, with 17 bases between. Germline V gene data show CDR1 as SGHAT and CDR2 as FQNNGV. The CDR3 coding sequence is TGTGCCAGCAGCCCAAGTAGTTGGCAGTCGAACACTGAAGCTTTCTTT. Amino acid sequence: CASSPSSWQSNTEAFF.

The sample holds a few counts of this clonotype. The gene calls are TRBV6-6 and TRBJ2-7; D gene unclear. V was shortened by 1 base and J by 0 bases, with 7 bases between the two germline ends. This CDR3 comprises 14 residues. Per germline, CDR1 MNHNY and CDR2 SVGAGI (reference sequence). In nucleotides, the CDR3 is TGTGCCAGCAGTTACTTTGCGAGCTCCTACGAGCAGTACTTC. It translates to CASSYFASSYEQYF.

This chain joins TRBV2 and TRBJ1-1; D uncertain. This CDR3 contains 11 residues. The V end lost 7 bases, the J end lost 1 base, and 4 bases lay between the germline ends. The germline V gene encodes CDR1 SNHLY and CDR2 FYNNEI. The CDR3 DNA follows: TGTGCCAGCATGAGGAACACTGAAGCTTTCTTT. Translating gives CASMRNTEAFF.

There are a few counts of this clonotype. The chain has TRBV6-1 and TRBJ1-1, with D hard to call. The V and J ends lost 0 bases and 5 bases respectively, with 10 bases between them. The germline V gene has CDR1 MNHNS and CDR2 SASEGT. The CDR3 covers 14 residues. The CDR3 loop is CASSEAWGRTEAFF. In DNA, the CDR3 is TGTGCCAGCAGTGAAGCGTGGGGTAGGACTGAAGCTTTCTTT.

In this sample, this clonotype turned up a few times. This chain uses TRBV6-2 or TRBV6-3 with TRBJ2-2, with TRBD2 matching 11 bases. CDR1 is MNHEY, CDR2 SVGEGT, per germline. V trimming: 6 bases; J trimming: 3 bases; junction bases outside the gene matches: 0. This CDR3 is 14 amino acids long. The CDR3 bases are TGTGCCAGCAGACTAGCGGGGGACACCGGGGAGCTGTTTTTT. Translating gives CASRLAGDTGELFF.

This clonotype was seen a few times. The chain uses TRBV20-1 and TRBJ2-1; D is uncertain. The germline CDR1 and CDR2 sequences are DFQATT and SNEGSKA (reference sequence). The CDR3 spans 13 residues. V lost 1 base and J lost 4, with 8 bases in between. DNA for the CDR3: TGCAGTGCTAGAGGAGACTTATACAATGAGCAGTTCTTC. Its translation: CSARGDLYNEQFF.

This clonotype was observed a few times. The chain recombines TRBV29-1 with TRBJ1-1; D remains ambiguous. Germline CDR1 is SQVTM and CDR2 is ANQGSEA. Trimming pared 4 bases from V and 5 bases from J, leaving 11 bases between. The CDR3 consists of 12 residues. The CDR3: CSVVPTVTEAFF. CDR3 nucleotide sequence: TGCAGCGTTGTACCTACAGTAACTGAAGCTTTCTTT.

This clonotype has a count of ten or more. The chain combines TRBV5-5 with TRBJ2-7, with TRBD2 identical over 14 bases. The ends lost 3 bases at V and 0 bases at J; junction bases unmatched: 8. Germline CDR1 is SGHKS and CDR2 is YYEKEE (reference sequence). CDR3 size: 18 residues. In DNA, the CDR3 is TGTGCCAGCAGCTGGGGACTAGCGGGGGCTCATTTCTCCTACGAGCAGTACTTC. Translated: CASSWGLAGAHFSYEQYF.

The V and J genes are TRBV12-3 or TRBV12-4 and TRBJ1-1, with 9 bases that match TRBD1. With 5 bases clipped from V and 0 bases from J, the junction kept 1 base outside the gene matches. The CDR3 loop spans 14 amino acids. Written as DNA, the CDR3 is TGTGCCAGCAGTCGGGACAGGGTGAACACTGAAGCTTTCTTT. Translation gives CASSRDRVNTEAFF.

The chain has TRBV7-3 and TRBJ2-2, with a possible D match to TRBD1 (5 bases). Trimming shortened V by 5 bases and J by 0 bases, and 13 bases separated the two germline ends. Germline CDR1 reads SGHTA; CDR2 reads FQGTGA. The CDR3 consists of 16 residues. The DNA for the CDR3 is TGTGCCAGCAGCCTAAGGGGCGGCGCGAACACCGGGGAGCTGTTTTTT. Translation gives CASSLRGGANTGELFF.

The chain joins TRBV7-3 to TRBJ2-7; D gene ambiguous. V lost 5 bases to trimming and J lost 7 bases, with 15 bases between them. This CDR3 region has 13 residues. The germline V gene has CDR1 SGHTA and CDR2 FQGTGA. The CDR3 is CASSPETLMEQYF. In DNA form, the CDR3 reads TGTGCCAGCAGCCCGGAAACTTTGATGGAGCAGTACTTC.

This sequence joins TRBV7-2 and TRBJ1-2, with TRBD1 matching over 8 bases. Germline values: CDR1 SGHTA, CDR2 FQGNSA. After removal of 5 bases from V and 4 bases from J, the junction contained 9 bases not matched to a gene. The CDR3 is 15 residues long. In DNA, the CDR3 is TGTGCCAGCAGCCTAGACAGGGGCCAACCCTATGGCTACACCTTC. Its protein product is CASSLDRGQPYGYTF. Complete variable domain (other parts from reference TRBV7-2 and TRBJ1-2): GAGVSQSPSNKVTEKGKDVELRCDPISGHTALYWYRQSLGQGLEFLIYFQGNSAPDKSGLPSDRFSAERTGGSVSTLTIQRTQQEDSAVYLCASSLDRGQPYGYTFGSGTRLTVV.

The V call is TRBV6-5, the J call TRBJ1-1, with D unresolved. V was shortened by 7 bases and J by 3 bases, with 6 bases between the two germline ends. Germline V lookup: CDR1 MNHEY, CDR2 SVGAGI. The CDR3 spans 11 residues. CDR3 protein: CASKRDTEAFF. In DNA form, the CDR3 reads TGTGCCAGCAAAAGGGACACTGAAGCTTTCTTT.

The J gene is TRBJ2-2, the V gene TRBV10-3, with TRBD2 as a possible D gene (5 bases). Deletions cut 6 bases from V and 0 bases from J, with 20 bases between. CDR1 is ENHRY and CDR2 is SYGVKD in the germline V gene. This CDR3 has 18 amino acids. Here the CDR3 DNA reads TGTGCCATCAGGAAGAGAGGCGGGCGCTCTGCGAACACCGGGGAGCTGTTTTTT. Its translation is CAIRKRGGRSANTGELFF.

The chain links TRBV6-6 to TRBJ2-3, with 7 bases matching TRBD2. The CDR3 consists of 16 residues. The germline gives CDR1 MNHNY, CDR2 SVGAGI (reference sequence). V lost 2 bases and J lost 7; bases outside the gene matches: 12. CDR3 sequence reads: CASSYGAGTLGNTQYF. The CDR3 DNA sequence: TGTGCCAGCAGTTACGGAGCGGGAACGCTGGGTAATACGCAGTATTTT.

The chain combines TRBV18 with TRBJ2-2, with unresolved D. Trimming took off 2 bases at V and 2 bases at J, with 9 bases between the two ends. Per germline, CDR1 KGHSH and CDR2 LQKENI. The CDR3 is 15 amino acids. CDR3 nucleotide sequence: TGTGCCAGCTCACCATCGCAGGACAACACCGGGGAGCTGTTTTTT. The encoded protein is CASSPSQDNTGELFF. The whole variable domain, filled in from reference TRBV18 and TRBJ2-2, reads NAGVMQNPRHLVRRRGQEARLRCSPMKGHSHVYWYRQLPEEGLKFMVYLQKENIIDESGMPKERFSAEFPKEGPSILRIQQVVRGDSAAYFCASSPSQDNTGELFFGEGSRLTVL.

This clonotype came up a few times. The chain combines TRBV24-1 with TRBJ1-5, with no clear D. The CDR3 loop spans 12 amino acids. CDR1 KGHDR and CDR2 SFDVKD come from the germline V gene. With 3 bases removed from V and 6 bases from J, the gap between germline ends came to 5 bases. Here the CDR3 DNA reads TGTGCCACCAGTGATGGGCTTCAGCCCCAGCATTTT. Translated, it gives CATSDGLQPQHF.

This clonotype was detected a few times. As DNA, the CDR3 is TGCGCCAGCAGCTTGGGTTACCGGGACACCTATACCTACGAGCAGTACTTC. Protein product: CASSLGYRDTYTYEQYF. The chain is built from TRBV5-1 and TRBJ2-7; D may be TRBD1 (6 bases). The CDR3 is made up of 17 amino acids. The germline V gene encodes CDR1 SGHRS and CDR2 YFSETQ. The ends were cut back, 0 bases at V and 2 bases at J, with 18 bases in the middle.

This chain joins TRBV6-5 and TRBJ2-2; 7 nucleotides match TRBD1. Trimming removed 1 base from V and 9 bases from J; junction bases left unmatched: 14. Germline V gene data show CDR1 as MNHEY and CDR2 as SVGAGI. The CDR3 covers 17 residues. Here the CDR3 reads CASSYLVYTGVEWELFF. The CDR3 DNA sequence: TGTGCCAGCAGTTACTTAGTGTATACAGGGGTCGAGTGGGAGCTGTTTTTT.

This clonotype was detected only a few times. CDR3 loop: CASSLGGGGPGETQYF. DNA of the CDR3: TGTGCCAGCAGCTTAGGTGGGGGGGGACCGGGAGAGACCCAGTACTTC. The chain links TRBV7-3 to TRBJ2-5; 7 nucleotides match TRBD2. The trim removed 2 bases at V and 4 bases at J, leaving 10 bases unmatched. This CDR3 spans 16 amino acids. The germline gives CDR1 SGHTA, CDR2 FQGTGA. Combining the CDR3 with reference TRBV7-3 and TRBJ2-5 gives the whole variable domain GAGVSQTPSNKVTEKGKYVELRCDPISGHTALYWYRQSLGQGPEFLIYFQGTGAADDSGLPNDRFFAVRPEGSVSTLKIQRTERGDSAVYLCASSLGGGGPGETQYFGPGTRLLVL.

This clonotype was found a few times. The genes are TRBV6-6 and TRBJ2-3; 7 nucleotides agree with TRBD1. CDR1 and CDR2 (germline): MNHNY, SVGAGI (reference sequence). This CDR3 spans 16 amino acids. The junction had 9 bases not matched to a gene; V was cut back by 5 bases and J by 1 base. CDR3 in DNA: TGTGCCAGCAGTGATGACAGGGCCTTGGGCACAGATACGCAGTATTTT. Protein: CASSDDRALGTDTQYF.